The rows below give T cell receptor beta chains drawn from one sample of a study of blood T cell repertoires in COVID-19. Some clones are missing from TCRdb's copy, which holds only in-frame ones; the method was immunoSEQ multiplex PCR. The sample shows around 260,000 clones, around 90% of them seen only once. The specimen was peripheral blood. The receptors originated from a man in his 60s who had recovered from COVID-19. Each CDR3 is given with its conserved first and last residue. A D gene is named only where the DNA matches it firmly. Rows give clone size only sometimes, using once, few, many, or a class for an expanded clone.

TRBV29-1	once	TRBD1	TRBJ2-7	CSAGDRTSYEQYF	TGCAGCGCAGGGGACAGAACCTCCTACGAGCAGTACTTC
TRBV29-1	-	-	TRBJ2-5	CSVETDQETQYF	TGCAGCGTTGAAACAGACCAAGAGACCCAGTACTTC
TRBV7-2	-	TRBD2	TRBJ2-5	CASSLSGGAGETQYF	TGTGCCAGCAGCCTTAGCGGGGGGGCAGGAGAGACCCAGTACTTC
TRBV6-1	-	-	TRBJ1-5	CASSEAQVGNQPQHF	TGTGCCAGCAGTGAAGCGCAGGTGGGCAATCAGCCCCAGCATTTT
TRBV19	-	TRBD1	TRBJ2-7	CASSIRAGGRYEQYF	TGTGCCAGTAGTATACGGGCAGGGGGCAGATACGAGCAGTACTTC
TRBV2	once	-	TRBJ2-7	CASRGGLHFEQYF	TGTGCCAGCAGGGGCGGACTCCATTTCGAGCAGTACTTC
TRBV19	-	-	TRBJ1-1	CASSMTDIMNTEAFF	TGTGCCAGTAGTATGACGGACATAATGAACACTGAAGCTTTCTTT
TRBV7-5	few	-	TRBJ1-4	CARSFRGLSGTNEKLFF	TGTGCCAGAAGCTTTAGGGGTCTATCGGGAACTAATGAAAAACTGTTTTTT
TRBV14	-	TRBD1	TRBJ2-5	CASSQITGAKETQYF	TGTGCCAGCAGCCAGATAACAGGGGCCAAAGAGACCCAGTACTTC
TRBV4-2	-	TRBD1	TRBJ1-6	CASSQDRQGNSPLHF	TGTGCCAGCAGCCAAGACCGACAGGGGAATTCACCCCTCCACTTT
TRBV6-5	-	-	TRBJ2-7	CASSGRGSAYYEQYF	TGTGCCAGCAGCGGTCGGGGGTCCGCCTACTACGAGCAGTACTTC
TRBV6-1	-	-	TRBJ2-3	CASSEWFGGAADTQYF	TGTGCCAGCAGTGAATGGTTCGGGGGTGCAGCAGATACGCAGTATTTT
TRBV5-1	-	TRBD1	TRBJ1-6	CASSRIRQGNNSPLHF	TGCGCCAGCAGCCGTATCCGACAGGGGAATAATTCACCCCTCCACTTT
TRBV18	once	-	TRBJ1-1	CASSPAGGTEAFF	TGTGCCAGCTCACCAGCCGGGGGCACTGAAGCTTTCTTT
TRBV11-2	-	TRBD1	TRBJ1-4	CASSFGQGAQATNEKLFF	TGTGCCAGCAGCTTCGGACAGGGGGCGCAGGCAACTAATGAAAAACTGTTTTTT
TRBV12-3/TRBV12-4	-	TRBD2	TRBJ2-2	CSSGLRNTGELFF	TGTTCTAGCGGACTCAGGAACACCGGGGAGCTGTTTTTT